This TCR beta chain emerged from a study of blood T cells in healthy people across ages. PCR was performed a second time for about 6 to 12 cycles using a sample-barcoded 5' primer and a J-beta primer mix. Tagging of each cDNA molecule was performed by a template-switch adaptor with 12 random nucleotides. TCRdb fed the 5' RACE reads into MiXCR, producing one record per CDR3 protein. This sample has over 750,000 distinct CDR3 sequences, with 20% to 25% found just once. The CDR3 is 13 residues long. The germline gives CDR1 MGHRA, CDR2 YSYEKL. V lost 2 bases to trimming and J lost 6 bases, with 8 bases between them. The sample also formed part of further work on T cells of mothers and their children. From that study: In cDNA synthesis, all of the extracted RNA was used at 1.5 ug per 15 ul.

This clonotype was obtained from a boy aged 5-17 years in good health. This rearrangement joins TRBV4-1 to TRBJ1-5; no reliable D call. Sequencing was performed on blood. CDR3 amino acids: CASSQNLVQPQHF. The CDR3 coding sequence is TGCGCCAGCAGCCAAAATTTAGTTCAGCCCCAGCATTTT.